These 26 T cell receptor beta chains originate from one sample sequenced in a study of T-cell reconstitution after alpha-beta-depleted transplantation in children. Unique molecular identifiers were incorporated into the prepared TCRbeta library. TCRdb re-derived calls from the PCR reads in MiXCR, one entry per CDR3 protein. The table has about 70,000 distinct CDR3 sequences, roughly a tenth seen once. This specimen consisted of PBMCs, obtained before TCRalphabeta/CD19-depleted stem cell transplant. These receptors came from a boy aged 10-17 years with acute myeloid leukemia, due to receive a stem cell transplant.

As to this clonotype: The junction differs from germline at one of its ends, possibly a read error. V and J are TRBV30 and TRBJ2-7; TRBD1 aligns across 9 bases. Germline V gene sequence: CDR1 GTSNPN, CDR2 SVGIG (reference sequence). The CDR3 extends over 12 amino acids. The CDR3 region is CAWSVSDRGISF. CDR3 coding DNA: TGTGCCTGGAGTGTGTCTGACAGGGGGATTTCCTTC.

This clonotype was found many times. In nucleotides, the CDR3 is TGTGCCAGCAGTTATGGTGGCAGCTCCTACAATGAGCAGTTCTTC. Its protein product is CASSYGGSSYNEQFF. This rearrangement joins TRBV6-5 to TRBJ2-1; D not certain. The CDR3 runs to 15 residues. V was pared by 3 bases and J by 0 bases, with 9 bases between. Per germline, CDR1 MNHEY and CDR2 SVGAGI.

This clonotype was detected many times. This chain connects TRBV6-5 to TRBJ1-1, with TRBD1 as a possible D gene (5 bases). The V gene lost 2 bases and the J gene lost 6 bases, with 19 bases spanning the gap. This CDR3 is built from 16 residues. Germline V CDR1 and CDR2: MNHEY, SVGAGI. The CDR3 coding sequence is TGTGCCAGCAGTTACCGGGGCCCGGGAATAGAAGCTGAAGCTTTCTTT. Amino acid sequence: CASSYRGPGIEAEAFF.

In this sample, this clonotype turned up many times. The chain couples TRBV2 to TRBJ2-7, with TRBD2 matching 7 bases. CDR3 length: 17 amino acids. The V and J ends lost 6 bases and 0 bases, in that order; junction bases with no gene match: 14. Per the germline V gene, CDR1 is SNHLY and CDR2 is FYNNEI. The CDR3, as DNA: TGTGCCAGCAGCACAAGCCTCCTAGCGGCTAGCTCCTACGAGCAGTACGTC. Translated: CASSTSLLAASSYEQYV.

There are many counts of this clonotype. The chain couples TRBV7-6 to TRBJ2-7; D may be TRBD1 (6 bases). Germline V gene sequence: CDR1 SGHVS, CDR2 FNYEAQ. The ends were cut back, 2 bases at V and 0 bases at J, with 11 bases in the middle. The CDR3 consists of 15 residues. In nucleotides, the CDR3 is TGTGCCAGCAGCTTAAATCTGGACAGCTCCTACGAGCAGTACTTC. As protein: CASSLNLDSSYEQYF.

Many counts were recorded for this clonotype. This chain uses TRBV12-3 or TRBV12-4 with TRBJ2-1, with D unresolved. This CDR3 comprises 12 residues. Trimming left V 2 bases short and J 12 bases short, with 11 bases between. The CDR3 sequence is CASSLKKVGQFF. The CDR3 DNA is TGTGCCAGCAGTTTAAAAAAGGTTGGGCAGTTCTTC.

The chain couples TRBV18 to TRBJ1-1, with D perhaps matching TRBD1 (5 bases). The CDR3 runs 13 residues. Germline values: CDR1 KGHSH, CDR2 LQKENI. V was cut by 3 bases and J by 5 bases, with 10 bases left in between. The CDR3 reads CASSPRARTEAFF. The CDR3 DNA follows: TGTGCCAGCTCACCCAGGGCAAGGACTGAAGCTTTCTTT.

This clonotype was recorded many times. The V gene is TRBV25-1, the J gene TRBJ2-3; TRBD2 agrees at 13 bases. Germline CDR1 is MGHDK and CDR2 is SYGVNS. This CDR3 contains 16 residues. V lost 4 bases to trimming and J lost 4 bases; unmatched junction nucleotides: 5. CDR3 bases: TGTGCCAGCAGTGGGGGACTAGCGGGGTTGGCAGATACGCAGTATTTT. Its translation is CASSGGLAGLADTQYF.

The sample holds many counts of this clonotype. This sequence joins TRBV15 and TRBJ2-3, with TRBD2 identical over 8 bases. The V and J ends lost 1 base and 1 base, in that order; junction bases with no gene match: 1. CDR3 size: 15 residues. Germline V gene lookup returns CDR1 LNHNV and CDR2 YYDKDF (reference sequence). CDR3 coding DNA: TGTGCCACCAGCAGAGCGGGGGGGGGCACAGATACGCAGTATTTT. Translating gives CATSRAGGGTDTQYF.

Many counts were recorded for this clonotype. This chain links TRBV5-1 with TRBJ2-3; 10 bases agree with TRBD1. This CDR3 contains 16 residues. With V trimmed by 2 bases and J by 2 bases, 5 bases remained unmatched. Germline values: CDR1 SGHRS, CDR2 YFSETQ. The CDR3 is CASSFGTGENTDTQYF. CDR3 bases: TGCGCCAGCAGCTTTGGGACAGGGGAAAACACAGATACGCAGTATTTT.

This clonotype has at least ten counts. The chain has TRBV24-1 and TRBJ2-3, with 7 bases identical to TRBD1. Germline CDR1 KGHDR, CDR2 SFDVKD. This CDR3 is 16 amino acids long. V was pared by 4 bases and J by 6 bases, with 12 bases of the junction left unmatched. CDR3 sequence reads: CATSDPTGETLDTQYF. The CDR3 nucleotides are TGTGCCACCAGTGACCCTACAGGGGAAACGCTGGATACGCAGTATTTT.

This clonotype was found many times. At one of its ends the junction is not consistent with the germline gene, which may arise from a read error. The chain employs TRBV7-2 and TRBJ2-7; D not resolved. Germline V gene sequence: CDR1 SGHTA, CDR2 FQGNSA. The CDR3 runs 15 residues. As DNA, the CDR3 is TGTGCCAGCAGCTTAGGGGATAGGCAGTCCTACAAGGGAAACTTC. Translating gives CASSLGDRQSYKGNF. The variable domain in full, completed from reference TRBV7-2 and TRBJ2-7, reads GAGVSQSPSNKVTEKGKDVELRCDPISGHTALYWYRQSLGQGLEFLIYFQGNSAPDKSGLPSDRFSAERTGGSVSTLTIQRTQQEDSAVYLCASSLGDRQSYKGNFGPGTRLTVT.

This clonotype was seen more than once but under ten times. CDR3 region: CASSPAASGPPYEQYF. DNA for the CDR3: TGTGCCAGCAGCCCCGCGGCTAGCGGGCCTCCCTACGAGCAGTACTTC. This rearrangement joins TRBV7-2 to TRBJ2-7; 8 bases align to TRBD2. Germline values: CDR1 SGHTA, CDR2 FQGNSA. With V trimmed by 5 bases and J by 2 bases, 11 bases remained unmatched. CDR3 size: 16 residues. Looking up the rest from reference TRBV7-2 and TRBJ2-7 gives the full variable domain: GAGVSQSPSNKVTEKGKDVELRCDPISGHTALYWYRQSLGQGLEFLIYFQGNSAPDKSGLPSDRFSAERTGGSVSTLTIQRTQQEDSAVYLCASSPAASGPPYEQYFGPGTRLTVT.

There are many counts of this clonotype. The CDR3 here is CASGLQVAGELFF. CDR3 bases: TGTGCTAGTGGTCTTCAAGTGGCCGGGGAGCTGTTTTTT. The rearrangement links TRBV12-5 to TRBJ2-2; D unclear. The CDR3 runs 13 residues. V dropped 5 bases and J dropped 6 bases, with 10 bases sitting between them. Germline lookup yields CDR1 LGHNT and CDR2 FRNRAP.

The chain is built from TRBV7-6 and TRBJ2-1; 8 bases agree with TRBD2. The germline CDR1 and CDR2 sequences are SGHVS and FNYEAQ. The length of the CDR3 is 16 residues. V lost 0 bases and J lost 4; bases outside the gene matches: 5. The CDR3 protein is CASSLAYGGAYNEQFF. As DNA, the CDR3 is TGTGCCAGCAGCTTAGCGTACGGGGGGGCTTACAATGAGCAGTTCTTC.

This clonotype was observed at least ten times. The chain recombines TRBV5-6 with TRBJ1-2; D ambiguous. Germline-derived CDR1 and CDR2 are SGHDT and YYEEEE. The CDR3 is 19 amino acids. V shed 1 base and J shed 0 bases, with 22 bases lying between them. CDR3: CASSLRWDKRYLPNYGYTF. CDR3 bases: TGTGCCAGCAGCTTGAGGTGGGATAAACGGTACTTGCCTAACTATGGCTACACCTTC. The variable domain in full, completed from reference TRBV5-6 and TRBJ1-2, reads DAGVTQSPTHLIKTRGQQVTLRCSPKSGHDTVSWYQQALGQGPQFIFQYYEEEERQRGNFPDRFSGHQFPNYSSELNVNALLLGDSALYLCASSLRWDKRYLPNYGYTFGSGTRLTVV.

CDR3 protein: CASSPLSADTQYF. The CDR3 DNA is TGTGCCAGCTCACCCCTCTCGGCAGATACGCAGTATTTT. The chain uses TRBV18 and TRBJ2-3; D not resolved. In germline, CDR1 is KGHSH, CDR2 LQKENI. Trimming left V 3 bases short and J 4 bases short, with 8 bases between. The CDR3 covers 13 residues.

This clonotype has at least ten counts. The junction shows a germline mismatch at one end, possibly a read error. The chain carries TRBV5-1 and TRBJ2-2; D ambiguous. CDR1 SGHRS and CDR2 YFSETQ come from the germline V gene. The CDR3 covers 12 residues. CDR3 in amino acids: CASSLNTGELFF. The CDR3 DNA reads as TGTGCCAGCTCACTCAACACCGGGGAGCTGTTTTTT.

This clonotype was seen many times. J is TRBJ2-1 and V is TRBV29-1; 9 bases align to TRBD2. The J segment lost 2 bases and the V segment lost 4 bases, leaving 9 bases of the junction unmatched. Germline CDR1 is SQVTM and CDR2 is ANQGSEA. The CDR3 sequence is 16 residues long. The CDR3 sequence is CSVVPSGRPTYNEQFF. DNA for the CDR3: TGCAGCGTTGTTCCCAGCGGGAGGCCCACCTACAATGAGCAGTTCTTC.

This clonotype has ten or more counts. The V and J genes are TRBV20-1 and TRBJ2-5; TRBD2 matches 12 bases. The V segment lost 6 bases and the J segment 6 bases; nucleotides outside the gene matches: 5. Germline V gives CDR1 DFQATT, CDR2 SNEGSKA (reference sequence). The CDR3 sequence is 13 residues long. The CDR3 nucleotides read TGCAGTGCCAGGACTAGCGGGAAAAAGACCCAGTACTTC. It encodes CSARTSGKKTQYF.

This clonotype was found many times. The chain joins TRBV19 to TRBJ2-1; D is perhaps TRBD2 (6 bases). Per the germline V gene, CDR1 is LNHDA and CDR2 is SQIVND (reference sequence). The length of the CDR3 is 15 residues. Trimming left V 5 bases short and J 3 bases short, with 14 bases between. The CDR3, as DNA: TGTGCCAGTAGTGGGGTCCCGGGGGACTACAATGAGCAGTTCTTC. Translated: CASSGVPGDYNEQFF.

This clonotype has a count of ten or more. The genes are TRBV5-1 and TRBJ2-1, with D possibly being TRBD1 or TRBD2 (5 bases each). Germline V gene lookup returns CDR1 SGHRS and CDR2 YFSETQ. The CDR3 spans 16 residues. V lost 0 bases, J lost 5 bases, and 15 bases lay in between. Here the CDR3 reads CASSLAAGSGHNEQFF. In DNA, the CDR3 is TGCGCCAGCAGCTTGGCGGCGGGTTCGGGACACAATGAGCAGTTCTTC.

This clonotype was detected only a few times. The rearrangement links TRBV20-1 to TRBJ2-1; D is uncertain. Trimming shortened V by 3 bases and J by 7 bases, and 7 bases separated the two germline ends. The CDR3 loop spans 11 amino acids. Germline-derived CDR1 and CDR2 are DFQATT and SNEGSKA (reference sequence). In nucleotides, the CDR3 is TGCAGTGCTAGTGTCCGTAATGAGCAGTTCTTC. This translates into CSASVRNEQFF.

The chain links TRBV28 to TRBJ1-2; D perhaps matches TRBD1 (5 bases). Germline CDR1 and CDR2: MDHEN and SYDVKM. This CDR3 comprises 15 residues. The V end lost 5 bases, the J end lost 0 bases, and 13 bases lay between the germline ends. This chain's CDR3 is CASSRGTAANYGYTF. The CDR3 DNA reads TGTGCCAGCAGTCGGGGGACGGCCGCTAACTATGGCTACACCTTC.

The chain carries TRBV20-1 and TRBJ2-4, with TRBD2 as a possible D gene (5 bases). CDR1 and CDR2 from the germline V gene are DFQATT and SNEGSKA (reference sequence). This CDR3 has 19 amino acids. The ends were cut back, 1 base at V and 0 bases at J, with 22 bases in the middle. DNA of the CDR3: TGCAGTGCTAGAGCTCCCGGCCAGCAGAGGGAACTAGCCAAAAACATTCAGTACTTC. Encoded protein: CSARAPGQQRELAKNIQYF.

This clonotype showed up many times. The chain carries TRBV9 and TRBJ2-1, with TRBD2 matching 7 bases. Germline V gives CDR1 SGDLS, CDR2 YYNGEE. This CDR3 spans 15 amino acids. V was pared by 4 bases and J by 6 bases, with 10 bases of the junction left unmatched. CDR3: CASSSGLGVGNEQFF. The CDR3 DNA is TGTGCCAGCAGCTCAGGACTAGGAGTGGGCAATGAGCAGTTCTTC.